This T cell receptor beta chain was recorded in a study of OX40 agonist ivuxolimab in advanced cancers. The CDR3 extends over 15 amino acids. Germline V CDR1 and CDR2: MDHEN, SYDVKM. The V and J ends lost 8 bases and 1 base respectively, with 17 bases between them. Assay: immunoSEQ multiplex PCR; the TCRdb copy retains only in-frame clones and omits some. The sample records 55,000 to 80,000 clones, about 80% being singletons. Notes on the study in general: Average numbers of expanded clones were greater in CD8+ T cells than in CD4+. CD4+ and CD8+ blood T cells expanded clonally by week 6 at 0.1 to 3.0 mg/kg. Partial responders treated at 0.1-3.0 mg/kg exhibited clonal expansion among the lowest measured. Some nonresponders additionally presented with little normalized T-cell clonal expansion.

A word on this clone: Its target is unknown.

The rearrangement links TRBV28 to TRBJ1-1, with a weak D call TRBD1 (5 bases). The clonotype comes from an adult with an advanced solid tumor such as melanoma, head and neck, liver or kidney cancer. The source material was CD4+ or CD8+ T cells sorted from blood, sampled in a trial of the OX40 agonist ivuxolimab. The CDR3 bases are TGTGCCAGCCGGTGGCAGGGTCCTTCGAACACTGAAGCTTTCTTT. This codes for CASRWQGPSNTEAFF.